This T cell receptor (beta chain) was sequenced in a study of cytomegalovirus exposure and HLA in healthy donors. Findings of the study overall: With high specificity and sensitivity, the classifier reportedly diagnosed cytomegalovirus status.

Generated by immunoSEQ multiplex PCR, the TCRdb table keeps only in-frame clones and is missing some. Of 200,000 to 300,000 clones listed, 90% are singletons. With 5 bases removed from V and 4 bases from J, the gap between germline ends came to 12 bases. CDR3 length equals 13 residues. Germline V gene lookup returns CDR1 LNHDA and CDR2 SQIVND (reference sequence). The donors were members of the roughly 120-subject validation cohort (separate from the 666-subject first cohort). A note on this clone: Its antigen remains unidentified.

The sequencing sample was made of PBMCs. V usage is TRBV19 and J usage is TRBJ2-7, with D unclear. The receptor was isolated from a woman in her thirties in good health and CMV-seronegative. In nucleotides, the CDR3 is TGTGCCAGTAGTTTCGGACCACCATACGAGCAGTACTTC. Protein: CASSFGPPYEQYF.